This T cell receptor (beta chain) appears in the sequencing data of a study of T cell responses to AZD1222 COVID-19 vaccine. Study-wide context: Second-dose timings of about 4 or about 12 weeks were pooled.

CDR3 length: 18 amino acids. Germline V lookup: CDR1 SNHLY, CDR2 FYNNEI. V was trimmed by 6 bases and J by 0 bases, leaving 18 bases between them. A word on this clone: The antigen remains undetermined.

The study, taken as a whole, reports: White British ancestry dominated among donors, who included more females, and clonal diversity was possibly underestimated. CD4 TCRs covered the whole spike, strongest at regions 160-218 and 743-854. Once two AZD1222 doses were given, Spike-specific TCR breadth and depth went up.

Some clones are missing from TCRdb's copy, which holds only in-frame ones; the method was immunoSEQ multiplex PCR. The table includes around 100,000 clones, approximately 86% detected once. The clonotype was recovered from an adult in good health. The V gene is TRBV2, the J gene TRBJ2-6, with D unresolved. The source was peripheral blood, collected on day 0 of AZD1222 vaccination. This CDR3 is CASRVRAPTLSGANVLTF. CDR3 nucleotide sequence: TGTGCCAGCAGGGTCCGGGCCCCGACCCTCTCTGGGGCCAACGTCCTGACTTTC.